The clone carrying this TCR beta chain was seen repeatedly, ten times or more. Bone marrow was sampled from every patient at the time of active disease. The germline gives CDR1 MDHEN, CDR2 SYDVKM. The CDR3 runs 15 residues. V was pared by 6 bases and J by 4 bases, with 16 bases between. From 300 to 450 ng of RNA, a library with molecular barcoded alpha/delta and beta/gamma adaptors was made. TCRdb re-called the reads with MiXCR, one entry per CDR3 protein. This sample has 43,000 or so distinct CDR3 sequences, with roughly 20% found just once. This entry is derived from a study of read filtering for tumor transcriptome and immune sequencing. Study information: DNase treatment preceded whole-transcriptome library preparation. Per sample, TCR-region reads ranged about 4.05 to 11 million by IR-seq, roughly 85 to 1,400 by RNA-seq.

The receptor was isolated from a donor aged 40 or over with multiple myeloma. The sample consisted of a population of CD138-negative cells sorted from bone marrow. The chain joins TRBV28 to TRBJ2-1; D is possibly TRBD1 or TRBD2 (5 bases each). As DNA, the CDR3 is TGTGCCAGCAGCGAAGGGACCTACAGATACAATGAGCAGTTCTTC. Translated: CASSEGTYRYNEQFF.